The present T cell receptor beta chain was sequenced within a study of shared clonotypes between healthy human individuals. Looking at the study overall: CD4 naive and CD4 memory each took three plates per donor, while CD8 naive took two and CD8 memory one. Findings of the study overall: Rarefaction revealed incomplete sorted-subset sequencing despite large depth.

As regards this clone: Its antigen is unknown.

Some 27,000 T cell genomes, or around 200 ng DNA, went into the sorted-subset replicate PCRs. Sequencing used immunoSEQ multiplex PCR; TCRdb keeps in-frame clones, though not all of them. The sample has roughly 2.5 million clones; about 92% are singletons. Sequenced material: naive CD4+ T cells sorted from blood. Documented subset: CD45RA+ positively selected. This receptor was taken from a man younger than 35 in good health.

CDR3 nucleotides: TGTGCCACCGGTTTGGGGGAGACCCAGTACTTC. This gives the protein CATGLGETQYF. The chain joins TRBV6-1 to TRBJ2-5; no reliable D call. V gave up 10 bases and J gave up 5 bases, with 11 bases separating them. In germline, CDR1 is MNHNS, CDR2 SASEGT. The CDR3 extends over 11 amino acids.